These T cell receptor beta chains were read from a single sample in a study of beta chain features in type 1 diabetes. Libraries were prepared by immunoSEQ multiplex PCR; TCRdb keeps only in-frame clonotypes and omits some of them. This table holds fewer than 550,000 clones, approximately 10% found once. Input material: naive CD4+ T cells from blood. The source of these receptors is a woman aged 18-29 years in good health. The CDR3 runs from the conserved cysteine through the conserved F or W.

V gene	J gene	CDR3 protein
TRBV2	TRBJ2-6	CASKAGAGANVLTF
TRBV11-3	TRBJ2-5	CASSSPGQRQETQYF
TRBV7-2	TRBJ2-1	CASSSFGGVYNEQFF
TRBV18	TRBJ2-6	CASSPRGPGANVLTF
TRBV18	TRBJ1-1	CASSPRQENTEAFF
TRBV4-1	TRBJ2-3	CASSHGTGGLGDTQYF
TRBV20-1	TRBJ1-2	CSASGVGYTF
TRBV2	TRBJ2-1	CASTIRGSSYNEQFF
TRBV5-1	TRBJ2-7	CASKGAGASYEQYF
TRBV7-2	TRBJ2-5	CASSSGQGYQETQYF
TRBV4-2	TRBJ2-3	CASSHPGLGRTTDTQYF